This TCR beta chain comes out of a study of T cells and Merkel cell carcinoma outcomes (dated by TCRdb to 2018 to 2020). The study in broad terms: The tumor T-cell repertoire, together with T-cell density, was examined as a predictor of clinical outcome in patients with Merkel cell carcinoma.

Points the paper makes about the study in general: The combination of T-cell repertoire features and T-cell density was reported to predict clinical outcomes in patients with Merkel cell carcinoma.

Library preparation employed the immunoSEQ multiplex PCR assay. Sourced from immuneACCESS, this table was stored by TCRdb with only in-frame sequences that have V and J called. A share of the clones is absent; for the studies checked, an unresolved V gene accounts for under half, and the remainder has no known explanation. For this sample the table gives under 20,000 clones, of which 85% to 90% were detected only once. 6.5% to 8.5% of the sample comes from the top ten. From the cysteine through the phenylalanine, the CDR3 covers 17 amino acids. Kept here is only the CDR3 DNA, which spans 51 bases and is read in frame from base 1. At the junction V is shortened by 7 bases and J by 6 bases, with 27 bases in between. Taken from the germline V gene (reference sequence), the CDR1 and CDR2 loops are PRHDT and FYEKMQ. In regard to this clone: No cognate antigen has been identified for it. No much larger clone is present one base from it, and per-base qualities are unavailable.

The samples were taken from patients with Merkel cell carcinoma. Sequencing was carried out using tumor tissue from Merkel cell carcinoma. The sequence derives from a human donor with Merkel cell carcinoma. This sequence uses TRBV13 and TRBJ1-1; TRBD1 is possibly the D segment (6 matching bases). The sequenced DNA is TGTGCCAGCACCCAGACCGGGGGGCCGGGTAGGGTCCCTGAAGCTTTCTTT. The translation is CASTQTGGPGRVPEAFF.